These 2 T cell receptor beta chains came from one sample sequenced in a study of OX40 agonist ivuxolimab in advanced cancers. The repertoire was sequenced with immunoSEQ multiplex PCR; TCRdb's copy has only in-frame clones and lacks some. The data hold approximately 69,000 clones, with 88% observed a single time. The specimen comprised CD4+ or CD8+ T cells sorted from blood, sampled in a trial of the OX40 agonist ivuxolimab. The receptors stem from an adult with an advanced solid tumor such as melanoma, head and neck, liver or kidney cancer.

The rearrangement links TRBV19 to TRBJ2-1, with TRBD2 matching 7 bases. Unmatched junction bases numbered 11, after V lost 6 bases and J lost 3 bases. Looked up from germline, CDR1 is LNHDA and CDR2 is SQIVND (reference sequence). CDR3 length: 16 residues. The CDR3 reads CASRADRGDYYNEQFF. As DNA, the CDR3 is TGTGCCAGTAGGGCGGACCGGGGGGACTACTACAATGAGCAGTTCTTC.

V and J are TRBV30 and TRBJ2-1; D perhaps matches TRBD2 (6 bases). CDR1 GTSNPN and CDR2 SVGIG come from the germline V gene (reference sequence). Trimming removed 5 bases from V and 7 bases from J, with 9 bases in between. The CDR3 covers 11 residues. Here the CDR3 DNA reads TGTGCCTGGTCCGGAGGGAATGAGCAGTTCTTC. This encodes CAWSGGNEQFF.